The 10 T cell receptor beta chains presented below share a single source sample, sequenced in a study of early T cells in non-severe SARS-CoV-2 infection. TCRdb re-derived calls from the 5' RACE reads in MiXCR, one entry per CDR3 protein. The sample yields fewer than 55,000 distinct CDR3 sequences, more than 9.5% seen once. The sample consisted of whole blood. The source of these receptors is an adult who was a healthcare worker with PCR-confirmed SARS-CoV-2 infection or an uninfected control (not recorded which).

CDR3 protein: CASSWMDEQFF. Here the CDR3 DNA reads TGTGCCAGCAGTTGGATGGATGAGCAGTTCTTC. The chain couples TRBV6-2 or TRBV6-3 to TRBJ2-1, with unresolved D. CDR1 MNHEY and CDR2 SVGEGT come from the germline V gene. The V and J ends lost 4 bases and 8 bases respectively, with 6 bases between them. This CDR3 region has 11 residues.

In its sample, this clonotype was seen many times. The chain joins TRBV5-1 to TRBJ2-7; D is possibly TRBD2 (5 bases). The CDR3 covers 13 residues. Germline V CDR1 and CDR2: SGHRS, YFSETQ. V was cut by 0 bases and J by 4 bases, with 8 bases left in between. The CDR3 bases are TGCGCCAGCAGCTTGGCTGCGGGTTACGAGCAGTACTTC. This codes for CASSLAAGYEQYF.

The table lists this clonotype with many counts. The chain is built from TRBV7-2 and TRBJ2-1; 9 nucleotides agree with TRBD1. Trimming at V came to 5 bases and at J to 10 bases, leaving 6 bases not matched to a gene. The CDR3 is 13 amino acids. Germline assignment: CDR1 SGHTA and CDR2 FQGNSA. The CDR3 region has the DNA TGTGCCAGCAGCCAAGACAGGGGGAGGGAGCAGTTCTTC. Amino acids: CASSQDRGREQFF.

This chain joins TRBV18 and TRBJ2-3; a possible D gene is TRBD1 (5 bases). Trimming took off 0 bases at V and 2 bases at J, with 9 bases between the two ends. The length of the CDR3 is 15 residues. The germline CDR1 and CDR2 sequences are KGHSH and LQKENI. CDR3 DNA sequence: TGTGCCAGCTCACCACCAGGGGCCCACACAGATACGCAGTATTTT. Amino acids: CASSPPGAHTDTQYF.

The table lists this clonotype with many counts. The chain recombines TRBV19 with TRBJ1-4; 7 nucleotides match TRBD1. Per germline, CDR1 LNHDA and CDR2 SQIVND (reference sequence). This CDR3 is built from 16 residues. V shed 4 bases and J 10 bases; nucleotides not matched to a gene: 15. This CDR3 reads CASSRAGETGTIKLFF. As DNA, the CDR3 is TGTGCCAGTAGTAGAGCCGGTGAGACAGGGACTATAAAACTGTTTTTT.

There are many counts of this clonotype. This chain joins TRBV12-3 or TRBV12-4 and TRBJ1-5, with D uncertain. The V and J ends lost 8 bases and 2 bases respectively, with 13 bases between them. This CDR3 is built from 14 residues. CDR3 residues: CASQTGEGNQPQHF. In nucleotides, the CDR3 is TGTGCCAGCCAAACGGGTGAGGGCAATCAGCCCCAGCATTTT.

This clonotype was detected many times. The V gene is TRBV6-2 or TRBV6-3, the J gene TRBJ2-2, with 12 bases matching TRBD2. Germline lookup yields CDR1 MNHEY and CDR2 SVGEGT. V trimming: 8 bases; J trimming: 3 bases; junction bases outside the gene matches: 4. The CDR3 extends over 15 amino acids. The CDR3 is CASYTSGRYTGELFF. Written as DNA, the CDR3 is TGTGCCAGCTATACTAGCGGGAGGTACACCGGGGAGCTGTTTTTT.

The CDR3 region has the DNA TGCGCCAGCAGCCATATGACTAGCGGGGGAGATACGCAGTATTTT. Residues: CASSHMTSGGDTQYF. The rearrangement links TRBV4-3 to TRBJ2-3; 12 bases are a match to TRBD2. CDR3 size: 15 residues. Trimming at V came to 3 bases and at J to 5 bases, leaving 3 bases not matched to a gene. Germline V lookup: CDR1 LGHNA, CDR2 YSLEER.

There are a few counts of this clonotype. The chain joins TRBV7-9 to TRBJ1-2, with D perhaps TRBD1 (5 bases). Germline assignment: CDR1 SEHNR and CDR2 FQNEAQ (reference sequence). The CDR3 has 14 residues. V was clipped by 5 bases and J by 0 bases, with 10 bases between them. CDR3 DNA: TGTGCCAGCAGCCCTAGACAGACTAACTATGGCTACACCTTC. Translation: CASSPRQTNYGYTF.

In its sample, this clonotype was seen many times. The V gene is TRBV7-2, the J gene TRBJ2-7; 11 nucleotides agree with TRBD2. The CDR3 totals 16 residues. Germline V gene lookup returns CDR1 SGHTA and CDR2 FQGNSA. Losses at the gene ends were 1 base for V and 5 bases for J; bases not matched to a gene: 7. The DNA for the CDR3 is TGTGCCAGCAGCTTAGGCCTAGCGGGGGGTATCGACGAGCAGTACTTC. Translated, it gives CASSLGLAGGIDEQYF.